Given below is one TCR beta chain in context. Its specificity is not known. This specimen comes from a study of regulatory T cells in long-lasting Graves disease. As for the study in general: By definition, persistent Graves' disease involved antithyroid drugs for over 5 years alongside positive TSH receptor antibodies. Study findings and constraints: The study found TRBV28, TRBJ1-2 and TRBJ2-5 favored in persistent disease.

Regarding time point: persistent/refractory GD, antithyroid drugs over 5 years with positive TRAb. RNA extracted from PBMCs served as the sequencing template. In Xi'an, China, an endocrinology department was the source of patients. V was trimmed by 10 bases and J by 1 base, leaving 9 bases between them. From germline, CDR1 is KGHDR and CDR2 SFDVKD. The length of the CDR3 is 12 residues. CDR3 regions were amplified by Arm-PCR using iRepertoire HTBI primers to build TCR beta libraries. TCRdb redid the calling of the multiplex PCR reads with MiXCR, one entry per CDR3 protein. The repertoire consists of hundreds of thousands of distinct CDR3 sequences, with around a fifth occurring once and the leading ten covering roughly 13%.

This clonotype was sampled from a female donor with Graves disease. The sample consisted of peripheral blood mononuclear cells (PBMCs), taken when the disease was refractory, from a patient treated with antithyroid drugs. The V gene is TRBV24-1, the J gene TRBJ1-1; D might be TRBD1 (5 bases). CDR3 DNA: TGTGCCACACAGGACGCGAACACTGAAGCTTTCTTT. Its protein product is CATQDANTEAFF.